This T cell receptor (beta chain) derives from a study of T cell changes during pregnancy in multiple sclerosis. The CDR3 length is 15 residues. V lost 3 bases and J lost 7; bases outside the gene matches: 6. In germline, CDR1 is SNHLY, CDR2 FYNNEI. The protocol was immunoSEQ multiplex PCR, while the TCRdb copy is restricted to in-frame clones and leaves out a portion. The table shows about 79,000 clones, with under 95% occurring only once. The genes are TRBV2 and TRBJ1-4; the match to TRBD1 covers 9 bases. This receptor was taken from a female donor with multiple sclerosis, enrolled in a pregnancy study. The sample was CD4+ T cells from peripheral blood mononuclear cells, taken in the second trimester of pregnancy. CDR3 DNA sequence: TGTGCCAGCAGTGATTACAGGGGGCAGGTTGAAAAACTGTTTTTT. Encoded protein: CASSDYRGQVEKLFF.